This T cell receptor (beta chain) derives from a study of response to subunit inactivated influenza vaccine. Study-wide points: T cells newly recruited by each seasonal influenza vaccination are few, the authors suggested.

TCRdb analysed the RT-PCR reads with MiXCR anew, one entry per CDR3 protein. The table records some 850,000 distinct CDR3 sequences, 18% of them present only once. As for this clonotype: Its antigen is unknown.

The sequencing used PBMCs from blood, collected 4 to 6 days after vaccination. This sequence originates from a man aged 50 to 59 who received an inactivated influenza vaccine.

The CDR3 DNA sequence: TGTGCCAGCAGCTTAAATCGGCTGAATGAGCAGTTCTTC. Amino acids: CASSLNRLNEQFF. The chain employs TRBV7-3 and TRBJ2-1; D remains ambiguous. CDR3 length equals 13 residues. Looked up from germline, CDR1 is SGHTA and CDR2 is FQGTGA. Between the trimmed V and J ends, which lost 1 base and 7 bases, there was a span of 8 bases.